The TCR beta chain under discussion was sequenced for a study of blood T cells in healthy people across ages. Study context: About one barcoded TCR beta cDNA was captured per two T cells. Study outcomes and limitations: A roughly linear age-dependent decrease characterized TCR beta diversity per million T cells. More naive CD4+ cells and higher diversity marked long-lived donors relative to aged donors.

Turning to this clonotype: Its antigen is undetermined.

It was 9.5 to 10 milliliters of peripheral blood that were drawn from each donor. Primers used in a second PCR of roughly 6 to 11 cycles were a sample-barcoded 5' primer and a J-beta primer mix. TCRdb re-derived calls from the 5' RACE reads in MiXCR, one entry per CDR3 protein. The top ten clones hold 20% of a sample with fewer than 900,000 distinct CDR3 sequences, approximately 43% of them seen once. Material for sequencing was blood. This clonotype was sampled from a woman aged 60 to 75 in good health.

The CDR3: CASSGGGGTEAFF. Written as DNA, the CDR3 is TGTGCCAGCAGCGGAGGGGGTGGCACTGAAGCTTTCTTT. The genes are TRBV9 and TRBJ1-1, with a possible D match to TRBD1 (6 bases). The CDR3 totals 13 residues. V lost 3 bases, J lost 4 bases, and 10 bases lay in between. From germline, CDR1 is SGDLS and CDR2 YYNGEE.